Sequencing of this T cell receptor beta chain was carried out in a study of cytomegalovirus exposure and HLA in healthy donors. Findings and limits, study-wide: The study recorded 150 to 200 TCR beta chains that were cytomegalovirus-associated. Three chains tied to CMV proved CMV antigen-specific in vitro. Presence/absence analyses treated sequencing depth as roughly uniform across donors.

PCR employed 60 Vbeta and 13 Jbeta primers. Profiling relied on immunoSEQ multiplex PCR, and the TCRdb table lists in-frame clones only, not all of them. Of 120,000 or so clones listed, 65% to 80% were seen once; the top ten hold 2.5% to 3%. This cohort consisted of healthy bone marrow donors. CDR3 length: 15 residues. Germline V CDR1 and CDR2: SGHRS, YFSETQ. V dropped 4 bases and J dropped 3; count of bases not matched to a gene: 7. Turning to this clone: Its antigen remains unidentified.

What was sequenced was PBMCs. The chain joins TRBV5-1 to TRBJ1-3; 7 bases agree with TRBD1. This TCR came from a woman between 35 and 50 years old in good health and CMV-seropositive. The CDR3 DNA reads TGCGCCAGCAGCGAAGAGACAGGGTATGGAAACACCATATATTTT. Amino acids: CASSEETGYGNTIYF.